One and the same sample provided the 27 T cell receptor beta chains below, sequenced in a study of blood T cell repertoires in COVID-19. The repertoire was sequenced with immunoSEQ multiplex PCR; TCRdb's copy has only in-frame clones and lacks some. The table lists 110,000 to 150,000 clones, about 87% of them singletons. Material for sequencing was peripheral blood. All receptors come from a woman aged 45-65 years with acute or convalescent COVID-19.

This clone came up once. The DNA of the CDR3 is TGTGCCAGCAGCCCTGGGACTCTCTACAATGAGCAGTTCTTC. It translates to CASSPGTLYNEQFF. The rearrangement uses TRBV14 and TRBJ2-1; D perhaps matches TRBD2 (6 bases). V lost 4 bases to trimming and J lost 3 bases, with 10 bases between them. CDR1 SGHDN and CDR2 FVKESK come from the germline V gene. The CDR3 consists of 14 residues.

V gene TRBV3-1 (or the pseudogene TRBV3-2) combines with J gene TRBJ1-1; 7 bases match TRBD1. The germline CDR1 and CDR2 sequences are LGHDT and YNNKEL (reference sequence). The CDR3 consists of 16 residues. The V and J ends lost 1 base and 1 base, in that order; junction bases with no gene match: 6. The CDR3 DNA sequence: TGTGCCAGCAGCCAAGGACAGGGTTTGTCGAACACTGAAGCTTTCTTT. Encoded protein: CASSQGQGLSNTEAFF.

A single count supports this clone. This rearrangement joins TRBV15 to TRBJ1-4, with 7 bases matching TRBD1. The CDR3 covers 15 residues. Per germline, CDR1 LNHNV and CDR2 YYDKDF (reference sequence). The V segment lost 5 bases and the J segment 7 bases; nucleotides outside the gene matches: 10. The CDR3 sequence: CATSGQTGFGEKLFF. The CDR3 region has the DNA TGTGCCACCAGCGGACAGACAGGGTTTGGTGAAAAACTGTTTTTT.

The V call is TRBV3-1 (or the pseudogene TRBV3-2), the J call TRBJ1-2; TRBD1 agrees at 7 bases. The germline V gene encodes CDR1 LGHDT and CDR2 YNNKEL (reference sequence). V was clipped by 0 bases and J by 6 bases; unmatched bases: 7. CDR3 size: 15 residues. CDR3 DNA sequence: TGTGCCAGCAGCCAAGAAAGAGGGGGCGCCGATGGCTACACCTTC. This translates into CASSQERGGADGYTF.

The chain uses TRBV7-6 and TRBJ1-1; tentative D call: TRBD1 (5 bases). The V end lost 0 bases, the J end lost 1 base, and 6 bases lay between the germline ends. Germline loops: CDR1 SGHVS, CDR2 FNYEAQ. This CDR3 spans 14 amino acids. The CDR3 sequence: CASSLAGGNTEAFF. The CDR3 DNA sequence: TGTGCCAGCAGCTTAGCGGGGGGGAACACTGAAGCTTTCTTT.

The chain uses TRBV2 and TRBJ1-5; 8 nucleotides align to TRBD1. CDR3 size: 15 residues. Losses at the gene ends were 1 base for V and 7 bases for J; bases not matched to a gene: 6. Germline loops: CDR1 SNHLY, CDR2 FYNNEI. This CDR3 reads CASSEEGQVGQPQHF. DNA for the CDR3: TGTGCCAGCAGTGAAGAGGGACAGGTCGGCCAGCCCCAGCATTTT.

The gene calls are TRBV27 and TRBJ1-1; D gene ambiguous. V was shortened by 7 bases and J by 1 base, with 13 bases between the two germline ends. Per the germline V gene, CDR1 is MNHEY and CDR2 is SMNVEV (reference sequence). The CDR3 sequence is 14 residues long. CDR3 sequence reads: CASKEGYKNTEAFF. The CDR3 coding sequence is TGTGCCAGCAAAGAGGGCTATAAGAACACTGAAGCTTTCTTT.

The gene calls are TRBV10-3 and TRBJ2-5; 7 bases map to TRBD2. The germline CDR1 and CDR2 sequences are ENHRY and SYGVKD. V shed 11 bases, J shed 3 bases, and the junction held 6 bases outside the gene matches. The CDR3 runs 12 residues. In DNA, the CDR3 is TGTGCCTCCGGGACTATCAAAGAGACCCAGTACTTC. Its translation is CASGTIKETQYF.

This rearrangement joins TRBV18 to TRBJ1-1, with 7 bases lining up with TRBD1. There are 15 residues in the CDR3. With 4 bases clipped from V and 1 base from J, the junction kept 6 bases outside the gene matches. The germline CDR1 and CDR2 sequences are KGHSH and LQKENI. CDR3 in DNA: TGTGCCAGCTCACAAGAACAGGGGAAGAACACTGAAGCTTTCTTT. Its translation is CASSQEQGKNTEAFF.

The rearrangement links TRBV20-1 to TRBJ1-6; possible D gene TRBD1, 6 bases. Germline CDR1 reads DFQATT; CDR2 reads SNEGSKA (reference sequence). This CDR3 contains 13 residues. V gave up 3 bases and J gave up 8 bases, with 11 bases separating them. In DNA form, the CDR3 reads TGCAGTGCTAGTAAAGGGGGTGATTCACCCCTCCACTTT. Translated: CSASKGGDSPLHF.

The chain links TRBV5-6 to TRBJ1-6, with 7 bases aligning to TRBD1. The CDR3 runs to 17 residues. Losses at the gene ends were 3 bases for V and 0 bases for J; bases not matched to a gene: 6. The germline CDR1 and CDR2 sequences are SGHDT and YYEEEE. CDR3 amino acids: CASSWGDRSSYNSPLHF. The CDR3 DNA sequence: TGTGCCAGCAGCTGGGGGGACAGAAGCTCCTATAATTCACCCCTCCACTTT. Full variable domain (remainder filled in from reference TRBV5-6 and TRBJ1-6): DAGVTQSPTHLIKTRGQQVTLRCSPKSGHDTVSWYQQALGQGPQFIFQYYEEEERQRGNFPDRFSGHQFPNYSSELNVNALLLGDSALYLCASSWGDRSSYNSPLHFGNGTRLTVT.

V is TRBV5-1 and J is TRBJ2-5; 12 bases match TRBD2. In germline, CDR1 is SGHRS, CDR2 YFSETQ. The J segment lost 5 bases and the V segment lost 0 bases, leaving 5 bases of the junction unmatched. The CDR3 extends over 16 amino acids. CDR3 in DNA: TGCGCCAGCAGCTTGGGAGGACTAGCGGGATCGGAGACCCAGTACTTC. Protein sequence: CASSLGGLAGSETQYF.

This chain connects TRBV2 to TRBJ1-6; 7 bases agree with TRBD1. With V trimmed by 6 bases and J by 5 bases, 4 bases remained unmatched. The CDR3 has 14 amino acids. Per germline, CDR1 SNHLY and CDR2 FYNNEI. The CDR3 DNA is TGTGCCAGCAGACCCGGGACAGATAATTCACCCCTCCACTTT. As protein: CASRPGTDNSPLHF.

This rearrangement joins TRBV27 to TRBJ1-6; D unresolved. V was cut by 5 bases and J by 10 bases, with 18 bases left in between. Germline V CDR1 and CDR2: MNHEY, SMNVEV (reference sequence). The CDR3 sequence is 15 residues long. CDR3 sequence reads: CASSPLLPEWSPLHF. Here the CDR3 DNA reads TGTGCCAGCAGTCCCCTTCTACCGGAGTGGTCACCCCTCCACTTT.

This chain uses TRBV6-1 with TRBJ2-7, with 8 bases matching TRBD1. Germline trimming cut 2 bases from V and 1 base from J; bases unmatched to any gene: 4. Germline values: CDR1 MNHNS, CDR2 SASEGT. There are 15 residues in the CDR3. CDR3 loop: CASSEPGTGSYEQYF. Written as DNA, the CDR3 is TGTGCCAGCAGTGAACCGGGGACAGGATCCTACGAGCAGTACTTC.

The chain couples TRBV7-9 to TRBJ1-6, with 8 bases lining up with TRBD1. This CDR3 has 13 amino acids. Trimming cost V 6 bases and J 7 bases; bases outside gene matches: 2. Germline CDR1 reads SEHNR; CDR2 reads FQNEAQ (reference sequence). The CDR3: CASRGQGNSPLHF. The CDR3 region has the DNA TGTGCCAGCAGAGGACAGGGAAATTCACCCCTCCACTTT.

The chain uses TRBV10-1 and TRBJ2-1; 14 bases match TRBD2. The junction had 3 bases not matched to a gene; V was cut back by 0 bases and J by 8 bases. Germline CDR1 WNHNN, CDR2 SYGVQD (reference sequence). The CDR3 sequence is 16 residues long. DNA for the CDR3: TGCGCCAGCAGTGAGTCCGGGACTAGCGGGAGTGATGAGCAGTTCTTC. Translated, it gives CASSESGTSGSDEQFF.

This chain links TRBV5-1 with TRBJ2-1, with a possible D match to TRBD2 (5 bases). Germline loops: CDR1 SGHRS, CDR2 YFSETQ. The ends were cut back, 0 bases at V and 7 bases at J, with 14 bases in the middle. CDR3 length: 15 residues. The chain's CDR3 is CASSLVGTGLNEQFF. The CDR3 DNA follows: TGCGCCAGCAGCTTGGTTGGCACGGGGTTGAATGAGCAGTTCTTC.

This clone was seen a few times. The genes are TRBV20-1 and TRBJ1-3; TRBD1 agrees at 7 bases. V trimming: 3 bases; J trimming: 0 bases; junction bases outside the gene matches: 17. There are 19 residues in the CDR3. In germline, CDR1 is DFQATT, CDR2 SNEGSKA (reference sequence). Written as DNA, the CDR3 is TGCAGTGCTAGTGCAGGGACAGAGTTTTTCCTCAGCTCTGGAAACACCATATATTTT. Its translation is CSASAGTEFFLSSGNTIYF.

The chain couples TRBV7-2 to TRBJ1-5; unclear D gene. CDR1 is SGHTA, CDR2 FQGNSA, per germline. The CDR3 loop spans 15 amino acids. Between the trimmed V and J ends, which lost 7 bases and 3 bases, there was a span of 16 bases. Here the CDR3 DNA reads TGTGCCAGCACGGCCACGGGAGCCCCCAATCAGCCCCAGCATTTT. Translation: CASTATGAPNQPQHF.

The rearrangement uses TRBV6-6 and TRBJ2-7; no firm D call. Germline V gene sequence: CDR1 MNHNY, CDR2 SVGAGI (reference sequence). The V end was cut by 5 bases, the J end by 7 bases, with 15 bases between. The CDR3 covers 13 residues. CDR3 coding DNA: TGTGCCAGCAGTCCCCCCGGTAGCTTTGAGCAGTACTTC. Translating it yields CASSPPGSFEQYF.

The rearrangement joins TRBV9 to TRBJ2-1; 9 bases agree with TRBD1. Per germline, CDR1 SGDLS and CDR2 YYNGEE. V trimming: 3 bases; J trimming: 5 bases; junction bases outside the gene matches: 6. This CDR3 region has 15 residues. As DNA, the CDR3 is TGTGCCAGCAGCGGAGGGACAGGGCGGAACAATGAGCAGTTCTTC. This translates into CASSGGTGRNNEQFF. The full variable domain, completed using reference TRBV9 and TRBJ2-1, is DSGVTQTPKHLITATGQRVTLRCSPRSGDLSVYWYQQSLDQGLQFLIQYYNGEERAKGNILERFSAQQFPDLHSELNLSSLELGDSALYFCASSGGTGRNNEQFFGPGTRLTVL.

This clone is a singleton in its sample. The chain employs TRBV5-4 and TRBJ2-3, with D maybe TRBD2 (6 bases). Germline V CDR1 and CDR2: SGHNT, YYREEE (reference sequence). Deletions cut 1 base from V and 0 bases from J, with 9 bases between. The CDR3 length is 15 residues. The CDR3, as DNA: TGTGCCAGCAGCTTGACCGGGAGCAGCACAGATACGCAGTATTTT. This encodes CASSLTGSSTDTQYF.

The rearrangement uses TRBV7-6 and TRBJ1-4; 10 bases fit TRBD1. Per the germline V gene, CDR1 is SGHVS and CDR2 is FNYEAQ. V lost 5 bases, J lost 5 bases, and 2 bases stayed unmatched. This CDR3 has 14 residues. CDR3 residues: CASSVGQGNEKLFF. In DNA, the CDR3 is TGTGCCAGCAGCGTGGGACAGGGGAATGAAAAACTGTTTTTT.

V and J are TRBV4-2 and TRBJ2-1; the match to TRBD2 covers 15 bases. This CDR3 has 16 residues. With V trimmed by 4 bases and J by 7 bases, 5 bases remained unmatched. CDR1 is LGHNA, CDR2 YNFKEQ, per germline. The chain's CDR3 is CASSRTSGRGGNEQFF. The CDR3 coding sequence is TGTGCCAGCAGCCGGACTAGCGGGAGGGGTGGAAATGAGCAGTTCTTC.

J is TRBJ2-4 and V is TRBV6-1; 12 nucleotides line up with TRBD2. The V gene end was trimmed by 2 bases and the J gene end by 7 bases; junction bases not matched to a gene: 6. The CDR3 loop spans 16 amino acids. Germline CDR1 MNHNS, CDR2 SASEGT. As DNA, the CDR3 is TGTGCCAGCAGTGAACCTAGCGGGAGGGCCACGAACATTCAGTACTTC. Translation gives CASSEPSGRATNIQYF.

The chain has TRBV19 and TRBJ1-1, with D possibly TRBD1 on 6 matching bases. CDR1 is LNHDA and CDR2 is SQIVND in the germline V gene (reference sequence). The CDR3 totals 15 residues. Deletions cut 6 bases from V and 0 bases from J, with 14 bases between. The CDR3 spells CASRAQGQLNTEAFF. CDR3 coding DNA: TGTGCCAGTAGGGCCCAGGGGCAGCTGAACACTGAAGCTTTCTTT.